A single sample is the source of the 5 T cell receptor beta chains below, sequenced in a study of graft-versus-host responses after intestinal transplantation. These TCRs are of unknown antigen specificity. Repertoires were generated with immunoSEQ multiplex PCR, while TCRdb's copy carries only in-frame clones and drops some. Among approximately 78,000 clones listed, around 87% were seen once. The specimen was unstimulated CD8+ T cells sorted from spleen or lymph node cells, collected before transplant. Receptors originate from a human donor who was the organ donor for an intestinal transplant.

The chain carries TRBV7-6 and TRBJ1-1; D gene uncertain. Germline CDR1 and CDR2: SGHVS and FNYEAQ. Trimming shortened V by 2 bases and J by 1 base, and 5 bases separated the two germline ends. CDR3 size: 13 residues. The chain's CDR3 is CASSLLGNTEAFF. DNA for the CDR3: TGTGCCAGCAGCTTACTAGGGAACACTGAAGCTTTCTTT.

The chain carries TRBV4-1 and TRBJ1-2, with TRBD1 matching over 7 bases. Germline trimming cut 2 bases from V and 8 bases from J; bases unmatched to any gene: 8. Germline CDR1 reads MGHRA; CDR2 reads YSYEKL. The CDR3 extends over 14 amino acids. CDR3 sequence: CASSQYVGGPGYTF. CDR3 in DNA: TGCGCCAGCAGCCAATACGTAGGGGGCCCGGGCTACACCTTC.

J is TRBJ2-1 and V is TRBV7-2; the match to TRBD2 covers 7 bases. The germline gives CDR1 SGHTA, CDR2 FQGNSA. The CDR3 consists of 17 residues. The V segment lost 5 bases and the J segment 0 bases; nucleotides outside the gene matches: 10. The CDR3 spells CASSRRAGIYSYNEQFF. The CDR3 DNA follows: TGTGCCAGCAGCCGCCGAGCGGGGATCTACTCCTACAATGAGCAGTTCTTC.

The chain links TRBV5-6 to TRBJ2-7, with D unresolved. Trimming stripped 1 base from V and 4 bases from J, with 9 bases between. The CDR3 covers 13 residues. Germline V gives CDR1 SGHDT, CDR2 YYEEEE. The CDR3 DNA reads TGTGCCAGCAGCTTGAACAGACGTTACGAGCAGTACTTC. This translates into CASSLNRRYEQYF.

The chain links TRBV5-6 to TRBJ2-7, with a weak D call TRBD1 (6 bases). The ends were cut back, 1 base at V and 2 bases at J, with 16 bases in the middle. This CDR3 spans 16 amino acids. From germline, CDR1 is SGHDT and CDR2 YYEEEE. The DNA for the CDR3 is TGTGCCAGCAGCTTGACTGTAACAGGGATCCCCTACGAGCAGTACTTC. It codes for CASSLTVTGIPYEQYF. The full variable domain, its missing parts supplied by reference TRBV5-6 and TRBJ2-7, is DAGVTQSPTHLIKTRGQQVTLRCSPKSGHDTVSWYQQALGQGPQFIFQYYEEEERQRGNFPDRFSGHQFPNYSSELNVNALLLGDSALYLCASSLTVTGIPYEQYFGPGTRLTVT.